Listed below are T cell receptor beta chains from one sample, sequenced in a study of cytomegalovirus exposure and HLA in healthy donors. The repertoire was sequenced with immunoSEQ multiplex PCR; TCRdb's copy has only in-frame clones and lacks some. The data hold under 150,000 clones, with around 85% observed a single time. The sequenced sample consisted of PBMCs. The receptors derive from a boy younger than 18 in good health and CMV-seronegative. Both conserved end residues are part of each CDR3.

cdr3_aa	v_call	cdr3_length
CASIPGLAVNEQFF	TRBV7-8	14
CASSSPGQGLDTQYF	TRBV7-2	15
CASSLRQDLTGELFF	TRBV14	15
CASSGGGQAGNTIYF	TRBV5-1	15
CASSPFSRSQRSSYNEQFF	TRBV5-6	19
CASSLVSGYDTGELFF	TRBV7-6	16
CASSVAPASSYEQYF	TRBV9	15
CASSSPSSTDTQYF	TRBV6-5	14
CASSPLPGREYSPLHF	TRBV18	16
CASSRGGGYEQYF	TRBV28	13
CASSLGQGANVGELFF	TRBV11-1	16
CAWETGNQPQHF	TRBV30	12
CASSALPLGENTEAFF	TRBV25-1	16
CASGQQGSQPQHF	TRBV7-9	13
CASSLLAGAAYEQYF	TRBV7-8	15
CASSLEGSYGYTF	TRBV5-1	13
CAWGIGGNYGYTF	TRBV30	13
CASSFPSQRERTGELFF	TRBV7-2	17
CASSLSGSGSSENEQFF	TRBV5-1	17
CASSYLVSGSTDTQYF	TRBV6-6	16
CASSSDRPFLDGYTF	TRBV7-3	15
CASSWGQGGNEQFF	TRBV5-6	14
CASSSGLAGGPFEQYF	TRBV7-2	16
CSVDRLLDSGANVLTF	TRBV29-1	16
CASSDATSSYNEQFF	TRBV25-1	15
CASSPQPRTGGRNTGELFF	TRBV4-2	19
CASSIRDPGADTQYF	TRBV5-1	15
CASSEAGNAGGYTF	TRBV6-1	14
CASSAQGAGGYTF	TRBV9	13
CASSARTDNEQFF	TRBV5-4	13
CASSSRSRGGEQFF	TRBV7-6	14
CASSLGTSYQPQHF	TRBV7-2	14
CASSPAGQGIHEQYF	TRBV5-4	15
CASSLVRGQGAVEQFF	TRBV7-2	16
CASSLVGGDNEQFF	TRBV5-8	14
CSAQSVTEQFF	TRBV20-1	11
CASSFSGPQGNTIYF	TRBV5-4	15
CAIRDRGPDTQYF	TRBV10-3	13
CASSQGSGSAPLEAFF	TRBV4-1	16
CASSLARDSYYEQYF	TRBV5-6	15
CAWSTGQGDGYTF	TRBV30	13
CASSIDLGGGYTF	TRBV19	13
CASSFRGAGYGYTF	TRBV28	14
CASSLLLGLAEQETQYF	TRBV5-4	17
CASRGTGVGGYPF	TRBV25-1	13
CASSSTGGTRNSGNTIYF	TRBV7-9	18
CASSRTGGIGPQHF	TRBV9	14
CASSLEVREGGYTF	TRBV7-6	14
CASSYAGGGSTDTQYF	TRBV9	16
CAWTGGGDEQYF	TRBV30	12
CASSGRGGGTDTQYF	TRBV11-2	15
CASSFYERPYEQYF	TRBV27	14